A selection of T cell receptor beta chains follows, all from one sample in a study of blood T cell repertoires in COVID-19. Profiling relied on immunoSEQ multiplex PCR, and the TCRdb table lists in-frame clones only, not all of them. The table shows more than 100,000 clones, with about 85% occurring only once. The sample taken for sequencing was peripheral blood. The receptor set was obtained from a man over 45 in a cohort sampled during active COVID-19. CDR3s include the opening cysteine and the closing phenylalanine or tryptophan. D genes are given only for firm matches. Expanded clones are given a class, and other clones once, few, many or no size at all.

>TRBV29-1|TRBJ1-5|-|14|-
TGCAGCGTTGATATGGGACTGGCTGGTCAGCCCCAGCATTTT
CSVDMGLAGQPQHF
>TRBV6-5|TRBJ2-3|-|14|-
TGTGCCAGCATTCCAGGAGGGAGCACAGATACGCAGTATTTT
CASIPGGSTDTQYF
>TRBV6-2/TRBV6-3|TRBJ1-3|-|14|-
TGTGCCAGCAGTCGACTATCCTCTGGAAACACCATATATTTT
CASSRLSSGNTIYF
>TRBV13|TRBJ1-1|-|16|-
TGTGCCAGCAGCTTACTCGTGGTGACAGGCGGCACTGAAGCTTTCTTT
CASSLLVVTGGTEAFF
>TRBV2|TRBJ2-7|-|12|-
TGTGCCAGCTTCGGGATCCGCGACGAGCAGTACTTC
CASFGIRDEQYF
>TRBV3-1/TRBV3-2|TRBJ2-5|-|14|-
TGTGCCAGCAGCCTATTGGCAGGGGAGGAGACCCAGTACTTC
CASSLLAGEETQYF
>TRBV19|TRBJ1-1|-|12|-
TGTGCCAGTAGTATCTCGGCAGGGGAAGCTTTCTTT
CASSISAGEAFF
>TRBV18|TRBJ2-7|-|15|-
TGTGCCAGCTCACCACAGAGCTTCATGAGCGGGGAGCAGTACTTC
CASSPQSFMSGEQYF
>TRBV19|TRBJ1-5|-|14|-
TGTGCCAGTATCCATCAGGGTAGGGATCAGCCCCAGCATTTT
CASIHQGRDQPQHF
>TRBV6-5|TRBJ1-1|-|13|-
TGTGCCAGCATTATTTCGGGGAACGCTGAAGCTTTCTTT
CASIISGNAEAFF
>TRBV2|TRBJ1-2|TRBD1|14|once
TGTGCCAGCAGTGAGTTCCGGGACAGATATGGCTACACCTTC
CASSEFRDRYGYTF
>TRBV7-2|TRBJ1-2|TRBD1|17|-
TGTGCCAGCAGCCCAGGACAGGGAAGGGTACTAGGCTATGGCTACACCTTC
CASSPGQGRVLGYGYTF
>TRBV5-6|TRBJ1-1|-|16|-
TGTGCCAGCAGCTTACCCCCGGGACAACTAACCCCTGAAGCTTTCTTT
CASSLPPGQLTPEAFF
>TRBV9|TRBJ2-6|-|15|once
TGTGCCAGCAGCGTTCTAATCTCTGGGGCCAACGTCCTGACTTTC
CASSVLISGANVLTF
>TRBV28|TRBJ2-2|TRBD1|16|-
TGTGCCAGCAGGTCGACTGGGACAGGGGTTACCGGGGAGCTGTTTTTT
CASRSTGTGVTGELFF
>TRBV7-8|TRBJ2-5|TRBD2|15|once
TGTGCCAGCAGCGACTTGGGGACTAGGCAAGAGACCCAGTACTTC
CASSDLGTRQETQYF
>TRBV5-4|TRBJ1-5|-|13|-
TGTGCCAGCAGCTTAGGTACAGGGCAGCCCCAGCATTTT
CASSLGTGQPQHF
>TRBV5-1|TRBJ1-1|TRBD1|16|-
TGCGCCAGCAGCTTGCAAGGAGGACAGGGGGGAACTGAAGCTTTCTTT
CASSLQGGQGGTEAFF
>TRBV4-1|TRBJ2-3|-|14|-
TGCGCCAGCAGCCAAGCGGGTCGCACAGATACGCAGTATTTT
CASSQAGRTDTQYF
>TRBV4-2|TRBJ2-3|TRBD2|15|-
TGTGCCAGCAGCCAAGTCGGGGGGGCCCCGGATACGCAGTATTTT
CASSQVGGAPDTQYF
>TRBV4-2|TRBJ2-2|TRBD2|18|-
TGTGCCAGCAGCCAAGATCATAGCGGGGGGTTGAACACCGGGGAGCTGTTTTTT
CASSQDHSGGLNTGELFF
>TRBV19|TRBJ2-3|-|14|once
TGTGCCAGTAGTCAGGGTTTGGAAGTAGATACGCAGTATTTT
CASSQGLEVDTQYF
>TRBV11-2|TRBJ1-6|TRBD1|16|-
TGTGCCAGCACCCTTAGAAGGGACAGAGCTAATTCACCCCTCCACTTT
CASTLRRDRANSPLHF
>TRBV27|TRBJ2-5|-|14|-
TGTGCCAGCAGTTTATCGATAAGTCGGGAGACCCAGTACTTC
CASSLSISRETQYF
>TRBV7-7|TRBJ2-5|TRBD2|14|-
TGTGCTAGCAGCTTGAGCGGGGGCAAAGAGACCCAGTACTTC
CASSLSGGKETQYF
>TRBV5-4|TRBJ2-5|-|14|-
TGTGCCAGCAGCCCGGGACAAAGGCAAGAGACCCAGTACTTC
CASSPGQRQETQYF
>TRBV14|TRBJ2-5|-|17|-
TGTGCCAGCAGCCAAGGTTCCCAGTACAGGTATCAAGAGACCCAGTACTTC
CASSQGSQYRYQETQYF
>TRBV19|TRBJ2-7|TRBD1|14|medium-sized
TGTGCCAGTAGTCCCGCAGGGGGCCGGGACGAGCAGTACTTC
CASSPAGGRDEQYF
>TRBV19|TRBJ1-4|-|17|-
TGTGCCAGTAGTATTCGTGGGGGCGCGTTTTCCGATGAAAAACTGTTTTTT
CASSIRGGAFSDEKLFF
>TRBV7-3|TRBJ2-3|-|15|-
TGTGCCAGCAGCCCCGGGTTTGCTAGCACAGATACGCAGTATTTT
CASSPGFASTDTQYF
>TRBV3-1/TRBV3-2|TRBJ2-5|TRBD1|15|-
TGTGCCAGCAGCTGGGGGACAGGGGGACTAGAGACCCAGTACTTC
CASSWGTGGLETQYF
>TRBV6-6|TRBJ1-2|-|13|-
TGTGCCAGCAGCTCGGCGGAGGGCGATGGCTACACCTTC
CASSSAEGDGYTF
>TRBV6-5|TRBJ2-1|TRBD2|15|-
TGTGCCAGCAGGCCCGTAGCGGGGGGTTACAATGAGCAGTTCTTC
CASRPVAGGYNEQFF
>TRBV19|TRBJ1-2|TRBD1|15|-
TGTGCCAGTAGTGTCCCGGGACAGGGGGCCTATGGCTACACCTTC
CASSVPGQGAYGYTF
>TRBV6-1|TRBJ1-2|TRBD1|14|-
TGTGCCAGCAGTGAACCCGGGACAGGGGAAGGCTACACCTTC
CASSEPGTGEGYTF
>TRBV6-5|TRBJ1-2|-|13|-
TGTGCCACCTCCCCTCCGGGAATTTATGGCTACACCTTC
CATSPPGIYGYTF
>TRBV3-1/TRBV3-2|TRBJ1-1|TRBD1|16|-
TGTGCCAGCAGCCGATTGAGACAGGGGACAAACACTGAAGCTTTCTTT
CASSRLRQGTNTEAFF
>TRBV9|TRBJ2-3|TRBD1|14|-
TGTGCCAGCAGCGTCCGGACAGGGTCAGATACGCAGTATTTT
CASSVRTGSDTQYF
>TRBV6-6|TRBJ2-5|TRBD2|12|-
TGTGCCAGCAGCCAGGGACTAGCGGGGTGCTACTTC
CASSQGLAGCYF
>TRBV12-3/TRBV12-4|TRBJ2-1|-|13|-
TGTGCCAGCAGTCCCCGACAAGCGGGTGAGCAGTTCTTC
CASSPRQAGEQFF
>TRBV7-9|TRBJ2-1|-|18|-
TGTGCCAGCAGCTTAGCGAATGCCAGGGCTATCTCCTACAATGAGCAGTTCTTC
CASSLANARAISYNEQFF
>TRBV21-1|TRBJ1-4|-|17|-
TGTGCCAGCAACAAAAGGGTAGCAGGGGCGACTAATGAAAAACTGTTTTTT
CASNKRVAGATNEKLFF
>TRBV28|TRBJ2-3|-|12|-
TGTGCCAGCAGTCCTAACACAGATACGCAGTATTTT
CASSPNTDTQYF
>TRBV5-5|TRBJ2-1|-|13|-
TGTGCCAGCAGGTATGGACAGAACAATGAGCAGTTCTTC
CASRYGQNNEQFF
>TRBV5-8|TRBJ1-5|-|15|-
TGTGCCAGCAAGATAAGAGAAGCTGGCAATCAGCCCCAGCATTTT
CASKIREAGNQPQHF
>TRBV18|TRBJ1-4|-|14|-
TGTGCCAGCTCACCAAGGAGGGAGGGTGAAAAACTGTTTTTT
CASSPRREGEKLFF
>TRBV5-1|TRBJ1-1|TRBD1|15|-
TGCGCCAGCAGCCTCGGGCAAGGGGACAGACGTGAAGCTTTCTTT
CASSLGQGDRREAFF
>TRBV5-1|TRBJ2-2|-|15|-
TGCGCCAGCAGCTCGACAGTCATTATGACCGGGGAGCTGTTTTTT
CASSSTVIMTGELFF
>TRBV2|TRBJ2-5|-|14|-
TGTGCCAGCGCAAGCCCCCGCGACAGGGAGACCCAGTACTTC
CASASPRDRETQYF
>TRBV6-2/TRBV6-3|TRBJ2-1|-|15|-
TGTGCCAGCAGTTACTCGCCCCAGGTTTACAATGAGCAGTTCTTC
CASSYSPQVYNEQFF
>TRBV4-3|TRBJ2-2|TRBD2|15|-
TGCGCCAGCAGCCGAGGGACTACGAACACCGGGGAGCTGTTTTTT
CASSRGTTNTGELFF
>TRBV18|TRBJ1-3|-|15|-
TGTGCCAGCTCACCACCCACAGGGAAGTCAAACACCATATATTTT
CASSPPTGKSNTIYF
>TRBV11-1|TRBJ2-7|TRBD2|16|-
TGTGCCAGCAGCTTATCGGCTAGCGGGGGAAAAATAGAGCAGTACTTC
CASSLSASGGKIEQYF
>TRBV4-2|TRBJ1-2|TRBD1|15|once
TGTGCCAGCAGCCAAGTCCCAGGGGGCAACTATGGCTACACCTTC
CASSQVPGGNYGYTF
>TRBV6-5|TRBJ1-1|-|14|-
TGTGCCAGCCGACAGAACGGGTACAACACTGAATCTTTCTTT
CASRQNGYNTESFF